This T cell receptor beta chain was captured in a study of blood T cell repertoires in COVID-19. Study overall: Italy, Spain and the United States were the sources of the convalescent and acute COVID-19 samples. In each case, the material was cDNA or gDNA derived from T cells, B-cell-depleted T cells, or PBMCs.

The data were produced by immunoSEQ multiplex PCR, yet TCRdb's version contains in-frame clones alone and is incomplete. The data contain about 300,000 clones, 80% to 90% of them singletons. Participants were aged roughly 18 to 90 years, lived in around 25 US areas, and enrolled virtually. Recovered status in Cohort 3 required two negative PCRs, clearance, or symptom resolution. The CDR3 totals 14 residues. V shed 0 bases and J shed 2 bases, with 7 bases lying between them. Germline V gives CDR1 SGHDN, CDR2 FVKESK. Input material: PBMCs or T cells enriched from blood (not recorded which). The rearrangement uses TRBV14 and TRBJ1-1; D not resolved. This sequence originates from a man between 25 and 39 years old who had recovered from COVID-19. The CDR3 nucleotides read TGTGCCAGCAGCCAAGATCAGATTAACACTGAAGCTTTCTTT. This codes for CASSQDQINTEAFF.